At least ten counts were recorded for the clone carrying this TCR beta chain. The target antigen is unknown. The data are from a study of Graves' ophthalmopathy and Graves' hyperthyroidism. Broader study findings: The authors also found most expanded thyroid clonotypes above 0.001 frequency in blood.

The CDR3 loop spans 13 amino acids. Germline-derived CDR1 and CDR2 are MNHEY and SVGAGI. The ends were cut back, 5 bases at V and 5 bases at J, with 12 bases in the middle. RNA transcripts were the source from which TCR beta CDR3 regions were amplified. Following a first-round RT-PCR that used HTBI primers, a second-round multiplex PCR was carried out. TCRdb re-called the multiplex PCR reads through MiXCR, storing one row per CDR3 protein. The sample includes hundreds of thousands of distinct CDR3 sequences, approximately 21% of them seen just once. The rearrangement links TRBV6-5 to TRBJ1-2; D may be TRBD1 (5 bases). The receptor was derived from a woman younger than 30 with stable Graves' hyperthyroidism. Some clones in this sample may be carry-over from other donors' samples. The sample taken for sequencing was peripheral blood. The CDR3 reads CASSTGTEYGYTF. Written as DNA, the CDR3 is TGTGCCAGCAGTACCGGGACGGAGTATGGCTACACCTTC.